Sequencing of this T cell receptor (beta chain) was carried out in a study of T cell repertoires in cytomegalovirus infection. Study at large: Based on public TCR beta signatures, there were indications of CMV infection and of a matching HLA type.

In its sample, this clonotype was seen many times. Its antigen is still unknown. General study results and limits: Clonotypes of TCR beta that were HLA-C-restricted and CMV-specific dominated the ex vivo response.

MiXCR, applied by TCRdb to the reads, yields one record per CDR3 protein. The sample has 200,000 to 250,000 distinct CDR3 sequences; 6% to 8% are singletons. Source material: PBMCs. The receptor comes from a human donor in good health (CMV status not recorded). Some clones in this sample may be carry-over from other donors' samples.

DNA for the CDR3: TGCAGCGTTCAGAACACTGAAGCTTTCTTT. Amino acid sequence: CSVQNTEAFF. The chain couples TRBV29-1 to TRBJ1-1, with D unclear. The germline V and J ends were trimmed by 5 bases and 1 base, with 2 bases remaining between them. Germline CDR1 is SQVTM and CDR2 is ANQGSEA. This CDR3 comprises 10 residues.